The T cell receptor (beta chain) described here comes from a study of CD8+CD57+ T cells in acquired aplastic anemia. Genomic DNA acted as the template from which TCR beta VDJ combination and CDR3 sequence profiling were carried out. TCRdb processed the reads anew with MiXCR; each CDR3 protein has one entry. The sample has hundreds of thousands of distinct CDR3 sequences, 45% to 65% seen once. Germline V gene sequence: CDR1 SQVTM, CDR2 ANQGSEA. This CDR3 is built from 12 residues. This TCR came from a human donor with severe aplastic anemia or a healthy control (not recorded which). The specimen sequenced was sorted CD4+, CD8+, or CD8+CD57+ T cells (not recorded which) from PBMCs. The rearrangement uses TRBV29-1 and TRBJ2-7; D is ambiguous. The DNA for the CDR3 is TGCAGGCTTGAGAACACGGTCTACGAGCAGTACTTC. This sequence encodes CRLENTVYEQYF.